This T cell receptor (beta chain) was profiled in a study of blood T cell repertoires in COVID-19. Study-level information: Donors in the United States, Italy and Spain gave samples during acute or convalescent COVID-19. Sample material is recorded as cDNA or gDNA derived from T cells, B-cell-depleted T cells, or PBMCs.

Seattle cases were enrolled at active infection and followed longitudinally. The authors' processing: Reference gene primer amplification in the assay estimated nucleated cell counts. Using immunoSEQ multiplex PCR, the repertoire was profiled, and TCRdb retains in-frame clones only, with some absent. Clonal size and the V and J genes are those of that table, whereas D and trimming came from the DNA. Here the sample spans about 370,000 clones, roughly 90% being singletons. Material for sequencing was peripheral blood. This receptor was obtained from a woman aged 30 to 39 with COVID-19, enrolled during active disease.

The CDR3, as DNA: TGTGCCAGCAGCCAAGGACATGGGAATTCACCCCTCCACTTT. Translation: CASSQGHGNSPLHF. The chain recombines TRBV4-2 with TRBJ1-6; D is undetermined. The CDR3 is made up of 14 amino acids. CDR1 is LGHNA, CDR2 YNFKEQ, per germline. V was trimmed by 1 base and J by 7 bases, leaving 8 bases between them.